Following are 26 T cell receptor beta chains from one sample sequenced in a study of shared clonotypes between healthy human individuals. Repertoires were generated with immunoSEQ multiplex PCR, while TCRdb's copy carries only in-frame clones and drops some. This sample has around 940,000 clones, with approximately 80% found just once. Input material: memory CD4+ T cells sorted from blood. Subset denoted: CD45RA-negative fraction. These receptors all come from a man between 18 and 35 years old in good health.

This clone was observed a single time. This chain joins TRBV10-2 and TRBJ2-7; 14 bases line up with TRBD2. The CDR3 runs to 13 residues. Germline V lookup: CDR1 WSHSY, CDR2 SAAADI. Trimming removed 8 bases from V and 3 bases from J; junction bases left unmatched: 0. The CDR3 region has the DNA TGCGCCAGCGGACTAGCGGGGGGCTACGAGCAGTACTTC. Amino acids: CASGLAGGYEQYF.

This CDR3 reads CASSLSGVAGELFF. DNA of the CDR3: TGCGCCAGCAGCTTGAGCGGGGTCGCCGGGGAGCTGTTTTTT. J is TRBJ2-2 and V is TRBV5-1, with TRBD2 matching 7 bases. The CDR3 covers 14 residues. The V gene's germline CDR1 is SGHRS and CDR2 YFSETQ. J gave up 6 bases and V 1 base, and 3 bases lay outside the gene matches.

The genes are TRBV18 and TRBJ2-5; 9 nucleotides match TRBD2. The J segment lost 1 base and the V segment lost 1 base, leaving 7 bases of the junction unmatched. The germline V gene encodes CDR1 KGHSH and CDR2 LQKENI. There are 17 residues in the CDR3. This CDR3 reads CASSPLFSGSVQETQYF. DNA for the CDR3: TGTGCCAGCTCACCACTTTTTAGCGGGAGTGTCCAAGAGACCCAGTACTTC.

The chain carries TRBV7-2 and TRBJ1-6; TRBD1 matches 9 bases. Germline V gene data show CDR1 as SGHTA and CDR2 as FQGNSA. CDR3 length: 15 residues. The V gene end was trimmed by 5 bases and the J gene end by 13 bases; junction bases not matched to a gene: 12. The CDR3 DNA reads as TGTGCCAGCAGCCCCCGGGACAGGGTTAGTACTCCCCTCCACTTT. Translation gives CASSPRDRVSTPLHF.

About this clone: Within the sample, other DNA sequences also encode this same CDR3. The chain recombines TRBV10-3 with TRBJ2-2; D is tentatively TRBD1 or TRBD2 (6 bases each). V was pared by 5 bases and J by 1 base, with 11 bases between. Germline CDR1 reads ENHRY; CDR2 reads SYGVKD. The CDR3 is made up of 15 amino acids. CDR3 amino acids: CAISRGQLNTGELFF. The CDR3 region has the DNA TGTGCCATCAGTCGGGGGCAGCTGAACACCGGGGAGCTGTTTTTT.

The chain has TRBV7-9 and TRBJ1-4; TRBD1 matches 7 bases. CDR1 and CDR2 from the germline V gene are SEHNR and FQNEAQ (reference sequence). The CDR3 is 15 amino acids. V lost 5 bases and J lost 7; bases outside the gene matches: 10. The CDR3 here is CASSPGDSTLEKLFF. The CDR3 coding sequence is TGTGCCAGCAGCCCGGGGGACAGTACGCTTGAAAAACTGTTTTTT.

This chain connects TRBV5-1 to TRBJ2-1; 11 bases match TRBD1. The junction had 9 bases not matched to a gene; V was cut back by 4 bases and J by 9 bases. CDR1 and CDR2 from the germline V gene are SGHRS and YFSETQ. This CDR3 has 15 amino acids. The CDR3 DNA sequence: TGCGCCAGCAGCACTGGGACAGGGGGTTTGGTTGAGCAGTTCTTC. Protein product: CASSTGTGGLVEQFF.

Remarks on this clone: The junction departs from the called germline gene at one end, perhaps through a read error. The V and J genes are TRBV7-9 and TRBJ1-6; 7 nucleotides align to TRBD1. The germline V gene encodes CDR1 SEHNR and CDR2 FQNEAQ (reference sequence). The CDR3 has 18 amino acids. The CDR3 DNA reads TGTGCCAGCACCTTAGGGATTATCGGGACAGAACTTCGGTCACCCCTCCACTTT. Its protein is CASTLGIIGTELRSPLHF.

The chain has TRBV2 and TRBJ2-5; 7 bases line up with TRBD1. J gave up 1 base and V 6 bases, and 2 bases lay outside the gene matches. This CDR3 comprises 13 residues. Germline CDR1 and CDR2: SNHLY and FYNNEI. This CDR3 reads CASSGQAQETQYF. The CDR3 region has the DNA TGTGCCAGCAGCGGACAGGCCCAAGAGACCCAGTACTTC.

This clone came up once. The chain is built from TRBV4-3 and TRBJ1-3; the D gene is possibly TRBD1 (6 bases). Trimming took 0 bases from V and 4 from J, leaving 10 bases between them. The CDR3 is 15 residues long. CDR1 and CDR2 (germline): LGHNA, YSLEER. DNA for the CDR3: TGCGCCAGCAGCCAAGATGGGGGGGGCGGAAACACCATATATTTT. This sequence encodes CASSQDGGGGNTIYF.

V usage is TRBV2 and J usage is TRBJ2-1; D unclear. The CDR3 runs to 10 residues. The V gene lost 8 bases and the J gene lost 8 bases, with 7 bases spanning the gap. CDR1 is SNHLY, CDR2 FYNNEI, per germline. The CDR3 DNA is TGTGCCAGCTCTACGGATGAGCAGTTCTTC. This codes for CASSTDEQFF.

Comment on this clone: Other DNA sequences of this sample code for an identical CDR3. The chain combines TRBV2 with TRBJ2-3; 7 positions match TRBD2. With V trimmed by 1 base and J by 1 base, 2 bases remained unmatched. CDR1 is SNHLY, CDR2 FYNNEI, per germline. The CDR3 length is 15 residues. The DNA for the CDR3 is TGTGCCAGCAGTGAAGGGGGAGGGGGCACAGATACGCAGTATTTT. Its translation is CASSEGGGGTDTQYF.

The chain couples TRBV5-1 to TRBJ2-7; D perhaps matches TRBD2 (6 bases). The CDR3 is 13 residues long. V shed 4 bases and J shed 7 bases, with 15 bases lying between them. Looked up from germline, CDR1 is SGHRS and CDR2 is YFSETQ. This CDR3 reads CASSRDSSGEQYF. The CDR3 coding sequence is TGCGCCAGCAGCCGGGACTCCTCTGGGGAGCAGTACTTC.

This chain connects TRBV27 to TRBJ1-4; D is uncertain. CDR3 length equals 15 residues. The V and J ends lost 5 bases and 3 bases respectively, with 13 bases between them. From germline, CDR1 is MNHEY and CDR2 SMNVEV (reference sequence). CDR3 sequence reads: CASSTAGGSNEKLFF. As DNA, the CDR3 is TGTGCCAGCAGTACCGCGGGCGGATCTAATGAAAAACTGTTTTTT.

This chain links TRBV28 with TRBJ1-5; unclear D gene. Trimming pared 2 bases from V and 4 bases from J, leaving 3 bases between. CDR1 is MDHEN and CDR2 is SYDVKM in the germline V gene. This CDR3 has 12 residues. The chain's CDR3 is CASSLQNQPQHF. CDR3 in DNA: TGTGCCAGCAGTTTACAGAATCAGCCCCAGCATTTT.

This clone came up once. The chain couples TRBV30 to TRBJ2-5, with a weak D call TRBD2 (6 bases). CDR3 length equals 13 residues. V lost 5 bases and J lost 4, with 14 bases in between. Germline CDR1 and CDR2: GTSNPN and SVGIG (reference sequence). The CDR3 DNA reads TGTGCCTGGGAAGGACTATCGGGAGAGACCCAGTACTTC. Translated, it gives CAWEGLSGETQYF.

This clone has more than one count but fewer than ten. V and J are TRBV2 and TRBJ1-5, with D unclear. There are 13 residues in the CDR3. Germline CDR1 reads SNHLY; CDR2 reads FYNNEI. Trimming removed 8 bases at V and 1 base at J, with 9 bases between. CDR3 loop: CASDGGSNQPQHF. The CDR3 coding sequence is TGTGCCAGCGACGGCGGCAGCAATCAGCCCCAGCATTTT.

This clone was detected a few times. The chain employs TRBV4-3 and TRBJ2-1; 8 bases align to TRBD1. The germline V gene has CDR1 LGHNA and CDR2 YSLEER. This CDR3 has 17 amino acids. V shed 0 bases and J 12 bases; nucleotides not matched to a gene: 16. The CDR3 sequence: CASSQDFTGTGNRWQFF. For the CDR3, the DNA is TGCGCCAGCAGCCAAGATTTTACCGGGACAGGTAACAGGTGGCAGTTCTTC.

The chain joins TRBV2 to TRBJ2-5; 7 nucleotides match TRBD2. CDR1 SNHLY and CDR2 FYNNEI come from the germline V gene. CDR3 size: 15 residues. The V segment lost 8 bases and the J segment 0 bases; nucleotides outside the gene matches: 9. The CDR3 loop is CASSRSSGNQETQYF. In DNA, the CDR3 is TGTGCCAGCTCCCGGTCGAGCGGGAACCAAGAGACCCAGTACTTC.

The chain links TRBV7-8 to TRBJ2-7; perhaps D is TRBD1 or TRBD2 (6 bases each). V shed 7 bases and J shed 5 bases, with 27 bases lying between them. This CDR3 spans 17 amino acids. CDR1 is SGHVS and CDR2 is FQNEAQ in the germline V gene. The CDR3 nucleotides are TGTGCCAGCAAATTAGGGAAGGGGGGACACGGATTCGACGAGCAGTACTTC. Translation: CASKLGKGGHGFDEQYF.

The chain couples TRBV7-2 to TRBJ2-2; TRBD2 aligns across 7 bases. CDR3 length: 15 amino acids. V trimming: 7 bases; J trimming: 7 bases; junction bases outside the gene matches: 12. Germline CDR1 reads SGHTA; CDR2 reads FQGNSA. The CDR3 reads CASTLSSGVHGELFF. For the CDR3, the DNA is TGTGCCAGCACCCTCTCCAGCGGGGTCCACGGGGAGCTGTTTTTT.

V and J are TRBV11-2 and TRBJ1-4; D may be TRBD1 (5 bases). CDR1 SGHAT and CDR2 FQNNGV come from the germline V gene. The CDR3 runs to 16 residues. V was cut by 6 bases and J by 0 bases, with 14 bases left in between. CDR3 protein: CASSLGVVATNEKLFF. Here the CDR3 DNA reads TGTGCCAGCAGTTTGGGGGTCGTTGCAACTAATGAAAAACTGTTTTTT.

This clone turned up a few times. The genes are TRBV7-3 and TRBJ2-2; TRBD1 agrees at 8 bases. CDR3 length: 16 residues. Germline CDR1 SGHTA, CDR2 FQGTGA. Trimming at V came to 3 bases and at J to 7 bases, leaving 10 bases not matched to a gene. The CDR3 loop is CASSFLTGEKGGELFF. CDR3 sequence (DNA): TGTGCCAGCAGCTTTTTGACAGGGGAGAAAGGCGGGGAGCTGTTTTTT. The whole variable domain, filled in from reference TRBV7-3 and TRBJ2-2, reads GAGVSQTPSNKVTEKGKYVELRCDPISGHTALYWYRQSLGQGPEFLIYFQGTGAADDSGLPNDRFFAVRPEGSVSTLKIQRTERGDSAVYLCASSFLTGEKGGELFFGEGSRLTVL.

The genes are TRBV2 and TRBJ2-7; 12 positions agree with TRBD1. This CDR3 is 15 amino acids long. The V and J ends lost 6 bases and 6 bases, in that order; junction bases with no gene match: 9. Per the germline V gene, CDR1 is SNHLY and CDR2 is FYNNEI. The CDR3 is CASRTIGTGGSEQYF. The CDR3 DNA sequence: TGTGCCAGCAGGACGATTGGGACAGGGGGCTCCGAGCAGTACTTC.

The rearrangement joins TRBV11-2 to TRBJ1-5, with a weak D call TRBD1 (5 bases). The CDR3 is 14 residues long. Trimming cost V 5 bases and J 2 bases, with 10 bases left between them. Germline V gene lookup returns CDR1 SGHAT and CDR2 FQNNGV. The CDR3 here is CASSPGGGNQPQHF. CDR3 bases: TGTGCCAGCAGCCCGGGGGGGGGCAATCAGCCCCAGCATTTT.

The chain links TRBV10-1 to TRBJ1-4; 7 bases line up with TRBD1. The CDR3 covers 15 residues. Trimming cost V 7 bases and J 7 bases; bases outside gene matches: 12. Germline lookup yields CDR1 WNHNN and CDR2 SYGVQD (reference sequence). The CDR3 region has the DNA TGCGCCAGCATCGGGTCGACAGGGAGTTCTGAAAAACTGTTTTTT. Amino acids: CASIGSTGSSEKLFF.